These 25 T cell receptor beta chains were sequenced from one sample in a study of blood T cell repertoires in COVID-19. Sequencing used immunoSEQ multiplex PCR; TCRdb keeps in-frame clones, though not all of them. Here the sample spans under 200,000 clones, approximately 87% being singletons. Sequencing used peripheral blood. These TCRs come from a man younger than 35 with active or convalescent COVID-19.

The chain links TRBV6-4 to TRBJ2-1; D perhaps matches TRBD2 (6 bases). V lost 1 base, J lost 6 bases, and 10 bases lay in between. The CDR3 extends over 14 amino acids. The germline V gene encodes CDR1 MRHNA and CDR2 SNTAGT. The CDR3 protein is CASSDFAGPNEQFF. CDR3 nucleotides: TGTGCCAGCAGTGACTTTGCGGGACCCAATGAGCAGTTCTTC.

The chain employs TRBV3-1 (or the pseudogene TRBV3-2) and TRBJ2-2, with 12 bases aligning to TRBD2. Trimming took 4 bases from V and 4 from J; bases not matched to a gene: 4. CDR1 LGHDT and CDR2 YNNKEL come from the germline V gene (reference sequence). This CDR3 comprises 16 residues. The CDR3, as DNA: TGTGCCAGCAGCCCCCGACTAGCGGGAGTCACCGGGGAGCTGTTTTTT. It codes for CASSPRLAGVTGELFF.

J is TRBJ2-5 and V is TRBV11-2, with TRBD2 identical over 8 bases. CDR1 is SGHAT, CDR2 FQNNGV, per germline. V shed 1 base, J shed 2 bases, and the junction held 6 bases outside the gene matches. The CDR3 runs 16 residues. CDR3 region: CASSLGVPGGQETQYF. The CDR3 bases are TGTGCCAGCAGCTTAGGGGTGCCGGGAGGGCAAGAGACCCAGTACTTC.

This clone was counted only a few times. The V and J genes are TRBV6-2 or TRBV6-3 and TRBJ1-2; D not certain. Per germline, CDR1 MNHEY and CDR2 SVGEGT. V was clipped by 6 bases and J by 4 bases, with 12 bases between them. This CDR3 is 13 amino acids long. Here the CDR3 reads CASSLDLIYGYTF. DNA of the CDR3: TGTGCCAGCAGCTTGGACTTGATCTATGGCTACACCTTC.

This rearrangement joins TRBV5-5 to TRBJ1-6; maybe TRBD1 (6 bases). V was clipped by 4 bases and J by 10 bases, with 21 bases between them. This CDR3 comprises 16 residues. Germline CDR1 SGHKS, CDR2 YYEKEE (reference sequence). CDR3 sequence reads: CASSPRPGDPPSPLHF. In nucleotides, the CDR3 is TGTGCCAGCAGCCCAAGGCCAGGGGACCCTCCCTCACCCCTCCACTTT.

This clone was observed a few times. V gene TRBV4-2 combines with J gene TRBJ1-6; 10 bases match TRBD1. Per the germline V gene, CDR1 is LGHNA and CDR2 is YNFKEQ. This CDR3 is built from 15 residues. Trimming took 4 bases from V and 7 from J; bases not matched to a gene: 4. CDR3 sequence: CASSLPGQGNSPLHF. In nucleotides, the CDR3 is TGTGCCAGCAGCCTACCGGGACAGGGGAATTCACCCCTCCACTTT.

CDR3 in amino acids: CASSYGTGNTGELFF. CDR3 bases: TGTGCCAGCAGTTACGGGACAGGGAACACCGGGGAGCTGTTTTTT. The chain carries TRBV6-5 and TRBJ2-2; 8 bases line up with TRBD1. Germline CDR1 and CDR2: MNHEY and SVGAGI. Losses at the gene ends were 2 bases for V and 1 base for J; bases not matched to a gene: 0. This CDR3 contains 15 residues.

The V and J genes are TRBV6-2 or TRBV6-3 and TRBJ2-7, with 12 bases identical to TRBD2. Germline lookup yields CDR1 MNHEY and CDR2 SVGEGT. The CDR3 extends over 16 amino acids. V lost 0 bases, J lost 4 bases, and 4 bases stayed unmatched. The CDR3 loop reads CASSYSKTSGRYEQYF. The CDR3 bases are TGTGCCAGCAGTTACTCGAAAACTAGCGGGAGGTACGAGCAGTACTTC.

The V and J genes are TRBV28 and TRBJ2-2, with 7 bases that match TRBD2. The J segment lost 8 bases and the V segment lost 11 bases, leaving 14 bases of the junction unmatched. The germline gives CDR1 MDHEN, CDR2 SYDVKM. The CDR3 length is 14 residues. DNA of the CDR3: TGTGCCTGGGGGAGCGGGGACGGAACAGGGGAGCTGTTTTTT. Translating it yields CAWGSGDGTGELFF.

The chain combines TRBV3-1 (or the pseudogene TRBV3-2) with TRBJ1-1; a weak D match, TRBD1 (5 bases). Germline V CDR1 and CDR2: LGHDT, YNNKEL (reference sequence). V was clipped by 3 bases and J by 6 bases, with 14 bases between them. This CDR3 spans 14 amino acids. CDR3 sequence (DNA): TGTGCCAGCAGCCACAACAGGTATAGGTCTGAAGCTTTCTTT. It translates to CASSHNRYRSEAFF.

Only one count was recorded for this clone. The chain has TRBV27 and TRBJ2-7; 13 positions agree with TRBD2. Germline V gene sequence: CDR1 MNHEY, CDR2 SMNVEV (reference sequence). J was trimmed by 7 bases and V by 0 bases; bases with no gene match: 12. This CDR3 contains 18 residues. The CDR3 loop is CASSLSGLAGKGLGEQYF. The DNA of the CDR3 is TGTGCCAGCAGTTTATCGGGACTAGCGGGAAAAGGGTTGGGGGAGCAGTACTTC.

The V and J genes are TRBV7-2 and TRBJ2-3; 9 bases align to TRBD2. V gave up 5 bases and J gave up 7 bases; unmatched junction bases: 10. Germline CDR1 and CDR2: SGHTA and FQGNSA. The CDR3 is 15 amino acids. The CDR3 reads CASSVMAGTSNTQYF. CDR3 sequence (DNA): TGTGCCAGCAGCGTAATGGCCGGGACTAGCAATACGCAGTATTTT. Based on the CDR3 plus reference TRBV7-2 and TRBJ2-3, the full variable domain is GAGVSQSPSNKVTEKGKDVELRCDPISGHTALYWYRQSLGQGLEFLIYFQGNSAPDKSGLPSDRFSAERTGGSVSTLTIQRTQQEDSAVYLCASSVMAGTSNTQYFGPGTRLTVL.

J is TRBJ1-2 and V is TRBV24-1, with a tentative D call TRBD1 (6 bases). The germline gives CDR1 KGHDR, CDR2 SFDVKD. CDR3 length: 13 residues. V lost 1 base, J lost 8 bases, and 10 bases lay in between. As DNA, the CDR3 is TGTGCCACCAGTGATTTAGGGGGAAGGGGCTACACCTTC. Its protein product is CATSDLGGRGYTF.

V is TRBV7-9 and J is TRBJ1-4; 10 positions agree with TRBD1. This CDR3 region has 17 residues. V shed 5 bases, J shed 4 bases, and the junction held 10 bases outside the gene matches. In germline, CDR1 is SEHNR, CDR2 FQNEAQ (reference sequence). CDR3 coding DNA: TGTGCCAGCAGCCTGGGGGGGACAGGGGACCTTAATGAAAAACTGTTTTTT. Translation gives CASSLGGTGDLNEKLFF.

V usage is TRBV18 and J usage is TRBJ1-4; D is perhaps TRBD1 (5 bases). V lost 3 bases and J lost 2, with 19 bases in between. The CDR3 sequence is 18 residues long. Germline CDR1 is KGHSH and CDR2 is LQKENI. This CDR3 reads CASSPLTGGRLTNEKLFF. The DNA for the CDR3 is TGTGCCAGCTCACCCCTAACGGGGGGGAGACTCACTAATGAAAAACTGTTTTTT.

The V and J genes are TRBV5-1 and TRBJ2-3; 7 bases match TRBD1. The length of the CDR3 is 14 residues. V shed 4 bases, J shed 2 bases, and the junction held 4 bases outside the gene matches. Germline V gene lookup returns CDR1 SGHRS and CDR2 YFSETQ. DNA of the CDR3: TGCGCCAGCAGCGAAGGGACAGTCACAGATACGCAGTATTTT. This translates into CASSEGTVTDTQYF.

The J gene is TRBJ2-3, the V gene TRBV19; 10 nucleotides agree with TRBD2. The CDR3 covers 18 residues. Germline V gives CDR1 LNHDA, CDR2 SQIVND (reference sequence). V lost 5 bases, J lost 2 bases, and 13 bases stayed unmatched. CDR3 coding DNA: TGTGCCAGTAGTGACGGTAGCGGGGGGACACTTCTCACAGATACGCAGTATTTT. It encodes CASSDGSGGTLLTDTQYF. Full variable domain (missing parts from reference TRBV19 and TRBJ2-3): DGGITQSPKYLFRKEGQNVTLSCEQNLNHDAMYWYRQDPGQGLRLIYYSQIVNDFQKGDIAEGYSVSREKKESFPLTVTSAQKNPTAFYLCASSDGSGGTLLTDTQYFGPGTRLTVL.

The chain is built from TRBV6-5 and TRBJ2-7; 10 nucleotides agree with TRBD2. Germline values: CDR1 MNHEY, CDR2 SVGAGI. V was pared by 6 bases and J by 4 bases, with 9 bases of the junction left unmatched. The CDR3 runs 15 residues. CDR3 region: CASRQLLAGVYEQYF. For the CDR3, the DNA is TGTGCCAGCAGACAACTTCTAGCGGGAGTATACGAGCAGTACTTC.

CDR3 in amino acids: CSVDGTGGEQYF. CDR3 nucleotide sequence: TGCAGCGTTGACGGGACAGGGGGGGAGCAGTACTTC. The chain recombines TRBV29-1 with TRBJ2-7; 11 positions match TRBD1. Germline-derived CDR1 and CDR2 are SQVTM and ANQGSEA. Trimming took 3 bases from V and 7 from J; bases not matched to a gene: 2. This CDR3 spans 12 amino acids.

The V gene is TRBV12-3 or TRBV12-4, the J gene TRBJ1-2; 7 bases match TRBD1. J gave up 6 bases and V 5 bases, and 6 bases lay outside the gene matches. The CDR3 loop spans 13 amino acids. CDR3 protein: CASSLTGVDGYTF. CDR3 DNA sequence: TGTGCCAGCAGTCTCACAGGGGTGGATGGCTACACCTTC.

The gene calls are TRBV5-5 and TRBJ2-7; 12 positions match TRBD2. Trimming removed 4 bases from V and 3 bases from J; junction bases left unmatched: 5. The CDR3 is 15 amino acids. The germline V gene has CDR1 SGHKS and CDR2 YYEKEE (reference sequence). Written as DNA, the CDR3 is TGTGCCAGCAGCCCCGGACTAGCGGGACGCTACGAGCAGTACGTC. Amino acid sequence: CASSPGLAGRYEQYV.

V and J are TRBV11-3 and TRBJ2-5, with a tentative D call TRBD1 (6 bases). V lost 4 bases to trimming and J lost 2 bases, with 14 bases between them. Per germline, CDR1 SGHNT and CDR2 YENEEA. There are 15 residues in the CDR3. The CDR3 protein is CASSSGQKLQETQYF. For the CDR3, the DNA is TGTGCCAGCAGCTCCGGACAGAAGCTACAAGAGACCCAGTACTTC.

The rearrangement uses TRBV28 and TRBJ1-2; D perhaps matches TRBD1 (6 bases). Germline V gene data show CDR1 as MDHEN and CDR2 as SYDVKM. This CDR3 is 15 amino acids long. V lost 0 bases, J lost 7 bases, and 15 bases lay in between. The CDR3 sequence: CASSLWGGGTGGYTF. For the CDR3, the DNA is TGTGCCAGCAGTTTATGGGGAGGGGGAACCGGTGGCTACACCTTC.

The chain uses TRBV5-1 and TRBJ2-3; 12 positions match TRBD2. This CDR3 comprises 15 residues. The ends lost 4 bases at V and 4 bases at J; junction bases unmatched: 4. Looked up from germline, CDR1 is SGHRS and CDR2 is YFSETQ. CDR3 protein: CASSLAGGRSDTQYF. CDR3 DNA: TGCGCCAGCAGCCTAGCGGGGGGGCGTTCAGATACGCAGTATTTT.

The gene calls are TRBV27 and TRBJ2-6; TRBD1 is a possible D gene (6 bases). Trimming took off 5 bases at V and 0 bases at J, with 17 bases between the two ends. There are 18 residues in the CDR3. From germline, CDR1 is MNHEY and CDR2 SMNVEV (reference sequence). The CDR3, as DNA: TGTGCCAGCAGTATTTTCGCGGACAGCTTCTCTGGGGCCAACGTCCTGACTTTC. Translation gives CASSIFADSFSGANVLTF.